The following is a T cell receptor (beta chain) sequence with its context. The antigen remains undetermined. Here immunoSEQ multiplex PCR was the method, and the copy in TCRdb shows in-frame clones only, minus some. This table holds about 90,000 clones, 94% found once. Germline V gene sequence: CDR1 SGHAT, CDR2 FQDESV (reference sequence). The length of the CDR3 is 16 residues. Trimming removed 4 bases from V and 2 bases from J; junction bases left unmatched: 2. The sample belongs to a study of graft-versus-host responses after intestinal transplantation. Study details: Isolated intestinal, liver-intestinal, or multivisceral transplants had been given to the recipients. Tacrolimus plus steroids were given to all recipients for roughly three years, preceded by anti-thymocyte globulin induction.

General study results and limits: GvH clones were found in recipient marrow; some appeared first in ileum or blood. Association was observed between peak circulating GvH clone levels and early post-transplant HvG declines.

The sequence was collected from a human donor who was the organ donor for an intestinal transplant. This specimen was unstimulated CD4+ T cells sorted from spleen or lymph node cells, taken before transplant. This sequence joins TRBV11-1 and TRBJ2-3; 14 nucleotides line up with TRBD2. The CDR3 region has the DNA TGTGCCAGCAGCTCGGGACTAGCGGGGGCCACAGATACGCAGTATTTT. It specifies CASSSGLAGATDTQYF.